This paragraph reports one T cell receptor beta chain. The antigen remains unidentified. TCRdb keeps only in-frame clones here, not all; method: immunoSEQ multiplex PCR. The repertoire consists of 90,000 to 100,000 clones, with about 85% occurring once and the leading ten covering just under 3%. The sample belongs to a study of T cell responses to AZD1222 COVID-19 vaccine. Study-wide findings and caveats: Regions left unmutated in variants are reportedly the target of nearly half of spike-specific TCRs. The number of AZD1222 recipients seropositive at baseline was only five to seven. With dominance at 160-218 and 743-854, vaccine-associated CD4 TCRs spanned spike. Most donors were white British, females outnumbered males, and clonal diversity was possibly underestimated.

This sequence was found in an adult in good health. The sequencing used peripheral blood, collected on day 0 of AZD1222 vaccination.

CDR3 sequence (DNA): TGTGCCAGCAGCCTAATGTCCGATACCGGGGAGCTGTTTTTT. It specifies CASSLMSDTGELFF. The chain uses TRBV3-1 (or the pseudogene TRBV3-2) and TRBJ2-2; no clear D gene. The germline CDR1 and CDR2 sequences are LGHDT and YNNKEL (reference sequence). The germline V and J ends were trimmed by 4 bases and 5 bases, with 11 bases remaining between them. This CDR3 contains 14 residues.